The clone carrying this T cell receptor (beta chain) was picked up a small number of times. Measured with immunoSEQ multiplex PCR; TCRdb has only the in-frame clones, and not every one. This sample has some 100,000 clones, with 87% found just once. This sample was included in a study of blood T cell repertoires in COVID-19. Study-level background: PBMCs, B-cell-depleted T cells, or T cells were the source of the cDNA or gDNA that made up the material.

Germline V CDR1 and CDR2: LGHDT, YNNKEL (reference sequence). Deletions cut 0 bases from V and 6 bases from J, with 8 bases between. The CDR3 has 13 amino acids. Sequenced sample: peripheral blood. The sequence was obtained from a man aged 25-45 years in a cohort sampled during active COVID-19. The chain couples TRBV3-1 (or the pseudogene TRBV3-2) to TRBJ1-2; D may be TRBD1 (5 bases). The CDR3 is CASSQDTQDGYTF. The DNA of the CDR3 is TGTGCCAGCAGCCAAGATACACAGGATGGCTACACCTTC.